The 15 T cell receptor beta chains below were found in one sample sequenced in a study of blood T cell repertoires in COVID-19. The data were produced by immunoSEQ multiplex PCR, yet TCRdb's version contains in-frame clones alone and is incomplete. Here the sample spans 25,000 to 30,000 clones, 89% being singletons. The material sequenced was peripheral blood. Receptors were obtained from a human donor in a cohort sampled during active COVID-19.

This chain links TRBV3-1 (or the pseudogene TRBV3-2) with TRBJ2-5; TRBD2 matches 9 bases. The V and J ends lost 4 bases and 2 bases, in that order; junction bases with no gene match: 11. Germline CDR1 is LGHDT and CDR2 is YNNKEL (reference sequence). This CDR3 has 17 amino acids. DNA of the CDR3: TGTGCCAGCAGCCTTAGCGGGGGCCGTCAAAGACAAGAGACCCAGTACTTC. It is translated as CASSLSGGRQRQETQYF.

The J gene is TRBJ1-5, the V gene TRBV19; 7 nucleotides match TRBD1. Germline CDR1 LNHDA, CDR2 SQIVND (reference sequence). This CDR3 has 14 amino acids. V was clipped by 5 bases and J by 7 bases; unmatched bases: 8. CDR3 in DNA: TGTGCCAGTAGTGAAACAGGGGTAGGACAGCCCCAGCATTTT. This sequence encodes CASSETGVGQPQHF.

The chain uses TRBV9 and TRBJ1-5; 8 nucleotides align to TRBD1. The CDR3 spans 15 residues. The V and J ends lost 0 bases and 4 bases, in that order; junction bases with no gene match: 3. CDR1 is SGDLS, CDR2 YYNGEE, per germline. In DNA, the CDR3 is TGTGCCAGCAGCGTAGGACAGGGGTATAATCAGCCCCAGCATTTT. It is translated as CASSVGQGYNQPQHF. Complete variable domain (other parts from reference TRBV9 and TRBJ1-5): DSGVTQTPKHLITATGQRVTLRCSPRSGDLSVYWYQQSLDQGLQFLIQYYNGEERAKGNILERFSAQQFPDLHSELNLSSLELGDSALYFCASSVGQGYNQPQHFGDGTRLSIL.

This chain links TRBV7-9 with TRBJ1-1; tentatively, D is TRBD1 (5 bases). From germline, CDR1 is SEHNR and CDR2 FQNEAQ (reference sequence). Trimming took off 5 bases at V and 8 bases at J, with 9 bases between the two ends. The CDR3 extends over 11 amino acids. The chain's CDR3 is CASSPRTEAFF. In DNA, the CDR3 is TGTGCCAGCAGCCCAAGGACAGAAGCTTTCTTT.

This chain links TRBV4-1 with TRBJ2-3, with a possible D match to TRBD1 (5 bases). Between the trimmed V and J ends, which lost 3 bases and 6 bases, there was a span of 13 bases. Germline values: CDR1 MGHRA, CDR2 YSYEKL. The CDR3 runs 14 residues. CDR3 sequence reads: CASSQGLAADTQYF. The CDR3 DNA reads TGCGCCAGCAGCCAGGGGCTGGCAGCCGATACGCAGTATTTT.

A single count supports this clone. This chain uses TRBV6-6 with TRBJ1-2; D gene uncertain. The CDR3 spans 14 residues. V lost 0 bases to trimming and J lost 8 bases, with 13 bases between them. Germline V gene sequence: CDR1 MNHNY, CDR2 SVGAGI (reference sequence). The CDR3 spells CASSYSDVLGGYTF. The CDR3 DNA sequence: TGTGCCAGCAGTTACTCAGACGTACTAGGGGGCTACACCTTC.

The chain links TRBV3-1 (or the pseudogene TRBV3-2) to TRBJ2-4, with D possibly being TRBD2 (5 bases). The CDR3 consists of 16 residues. CDR1 LGHDT and CDR2 YNNKEL come from the germline V gene (reference sequence). Trimming removed 1 base at V and 6 bases at J, with 16 bases between. The CDR3 bases are TGTGCCAGCAGCCAAGGTCCATCCGGGGTAGGAAACATTCAGTACTTC. Amino acids: CASSQGPSGVGNIQYF.

This chain joins TRBV6-5 and TRBJ2-2, with a tentative D call TRBD2 (5 bases). Germline CDR1 and CDR2: MNHEY and SVGAGI. The CDR3 contains 13 residues. Trimming cost V 8 bases and J 1 base, with 8 bases left between them. The CDR3 here is CASLGGNTGELFF. The CDR3 bases are TGTGCCAGCTTAGGAGGGAACACCGGGGAGCTGTTTTTT.

V gene TRBV7-9 combines with J gene TRBJ1-3; 8 bases line up with TRBD1. This CDR3 region has 19 residues. V dropped 0 bases and J dropped 4; count of bases not matched to a gene: 14. The germline V gene encodes CDR1 SEHNR and CDR2 FQNEAQ (reference sequence). CDR3 region: CASSLAGTGPLTGGNTIYF. The CDR3 DNA is TGTGCCAGCAGCTTAGCGGGGACAGGACCACTTACGGGGGGAAACACCATATATTTT.

The V gene is TRBV12-3 or TRBV12-4, the J gene TRBJ1-2; D unclear. The CDR3 spans 11 residues. V lost 3 bases to trimming and J lost 8 bases, with 7 bases between them. Here the CDR3 reads CASSFAQGYTF. As DNA, the CDR3 is TGTGCCAGCAGTTTCGCCCAGGGCTACACCTTC.

The J gene is TRBJ1-1, the V gene TRBV19; D may be TRBD1 (5 bases). The CDR3 runs to 15 residues. The V end was cut by 4 bases, the J end by 0 bases, with 12 bases between. Per the germline V gene, CDR1 is LNHDA and CDR2 is SQIVND (reference sequence). CDR3 amino acids: CASSNSRQMNTEAFF. Written as DNA, the CDR3 is TGTGCCAGTAGTAACTCAAGACAGATGAACACTGAAGCTTTCTTT.

The chain is built from TRBV18 and TRBJ1-1; possibly TRBD1 for D (5 bases). V shed 2 bases and J shed 4 bases, with 26 bases lying between them. The V gene's germline CDR1 is KGHSH and CDR2 LQKENI. This CDR3 region has 19 residues. CDR3 DNA: TGTGCCAGCTCACCATTTATCCCCACATCCAGGGAATGGGGCACTGAAGCTTTCTTT. It specifies CASSPFIPTSREWGTEAFF.

The rearrangement joins TRBV3-1 (or the pseudogene TRBV3-2) to TRBJ1-2; D gene uncertain. Germline V gene data show CDR1 as LGHDT and CDR2 as YNNKEL (reference sequence). The CDR3 extends over 14 amino acids. V shed 1 base and J shed 5 bases, with 11 bases lying between them. CDR3 in amino acids: CASSQAATTYGYTF. In nucleotides, the CDR3 is TGTGCCAGCAGCCAAGCGGCCACTACTTATGGCTACACCTTC.

V and J are TRBV5-6 and TRBJ2-7; 8 bases align to TRBD1. The V and J ends lost 1 base and 5 bases, in that order; junction bases with no gene match: 8. Germline CDR1 and CDR2: SGHDT and YYEEEE. This CDR3 comprises 15 residues. This CDR3 is CASSLFPGGPNEQYF. The CDR3 DNA reads TGTGCCAGCAGCTTGTTCCCAGGGGGCCCCAACGAGCAGTACTTC.

The chain uses TRBV19 and TRBJ1-3; 7 bases map to TRBD1. This CDR3 spans 16 amino acids. The junction had 7 bases not matched to a gene; V was cut back by 5 bases and J by 0 bases. Germline CDR1 reads LNHDA; CDR2 reads SQIVND (reference sequence). CDR3: CASSFGTAFSGNTIYF. The CDR3 coding sequence is TGTGCCAGTAGTTTTGGGACAGCTTTCTCTGGAAACACCATATATTTT.